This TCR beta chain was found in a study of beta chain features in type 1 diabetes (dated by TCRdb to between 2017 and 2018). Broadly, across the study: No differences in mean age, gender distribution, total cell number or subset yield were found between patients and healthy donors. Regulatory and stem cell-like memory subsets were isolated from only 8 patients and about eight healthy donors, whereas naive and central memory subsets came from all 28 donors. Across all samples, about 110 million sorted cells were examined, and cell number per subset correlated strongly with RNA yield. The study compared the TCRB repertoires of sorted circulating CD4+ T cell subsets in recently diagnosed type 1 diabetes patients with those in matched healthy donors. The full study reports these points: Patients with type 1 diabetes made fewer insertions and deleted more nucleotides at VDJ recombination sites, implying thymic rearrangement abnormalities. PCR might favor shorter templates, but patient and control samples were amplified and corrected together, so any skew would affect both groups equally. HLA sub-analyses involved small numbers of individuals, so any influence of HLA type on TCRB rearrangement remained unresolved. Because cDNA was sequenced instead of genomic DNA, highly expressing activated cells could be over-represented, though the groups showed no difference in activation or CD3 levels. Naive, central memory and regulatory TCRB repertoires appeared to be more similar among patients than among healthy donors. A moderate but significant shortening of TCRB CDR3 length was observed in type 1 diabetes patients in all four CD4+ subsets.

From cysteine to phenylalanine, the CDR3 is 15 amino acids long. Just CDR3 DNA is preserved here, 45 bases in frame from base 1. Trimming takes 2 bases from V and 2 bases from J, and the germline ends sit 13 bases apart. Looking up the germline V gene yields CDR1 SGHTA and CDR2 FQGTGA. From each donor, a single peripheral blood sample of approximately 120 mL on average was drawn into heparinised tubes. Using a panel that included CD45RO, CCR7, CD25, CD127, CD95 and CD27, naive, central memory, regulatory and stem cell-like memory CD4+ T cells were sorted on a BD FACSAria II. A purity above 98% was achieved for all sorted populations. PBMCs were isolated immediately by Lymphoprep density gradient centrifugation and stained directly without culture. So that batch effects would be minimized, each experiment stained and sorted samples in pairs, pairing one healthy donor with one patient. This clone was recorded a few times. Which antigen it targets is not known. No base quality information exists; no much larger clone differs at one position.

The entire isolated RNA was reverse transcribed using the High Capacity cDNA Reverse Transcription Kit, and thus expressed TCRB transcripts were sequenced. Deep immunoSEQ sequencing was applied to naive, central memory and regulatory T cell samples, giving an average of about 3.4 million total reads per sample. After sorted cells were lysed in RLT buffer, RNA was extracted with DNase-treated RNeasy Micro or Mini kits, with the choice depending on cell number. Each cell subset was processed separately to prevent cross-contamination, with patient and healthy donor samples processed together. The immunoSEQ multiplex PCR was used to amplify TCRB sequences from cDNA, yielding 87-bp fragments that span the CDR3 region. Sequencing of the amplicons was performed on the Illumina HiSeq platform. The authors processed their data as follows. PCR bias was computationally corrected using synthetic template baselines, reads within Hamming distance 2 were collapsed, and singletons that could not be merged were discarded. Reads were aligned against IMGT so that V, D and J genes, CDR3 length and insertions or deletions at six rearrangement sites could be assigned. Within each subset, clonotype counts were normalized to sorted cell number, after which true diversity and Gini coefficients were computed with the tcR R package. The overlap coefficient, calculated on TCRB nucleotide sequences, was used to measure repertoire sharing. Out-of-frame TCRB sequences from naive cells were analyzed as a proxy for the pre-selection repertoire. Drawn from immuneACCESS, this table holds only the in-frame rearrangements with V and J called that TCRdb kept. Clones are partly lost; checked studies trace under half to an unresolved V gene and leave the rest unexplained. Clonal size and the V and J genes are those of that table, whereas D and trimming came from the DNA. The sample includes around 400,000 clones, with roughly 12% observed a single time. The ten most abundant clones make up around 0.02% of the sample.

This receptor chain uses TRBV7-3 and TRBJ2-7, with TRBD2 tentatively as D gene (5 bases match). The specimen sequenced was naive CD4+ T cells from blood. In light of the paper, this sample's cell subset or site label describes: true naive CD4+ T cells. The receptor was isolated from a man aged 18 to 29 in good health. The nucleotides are TGTGCCAGCAGCTTAGCCGTCTCGGGGACCTACGAGCAGTACTTC. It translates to CASSLAVSGTYEQYF.